A single sample is the source of the 21 T cell receptor beta chains below, sequenced in a study of siplizumab effects on memory and regulatory T cells. Clones were sequenced by immunoSEQ multiplex PCR, and TCRdb holds only the in-frame ones, with some missing. The sample lists about 110,000 clones; 92% were seen once. The sequenced sample was CD4+ T cells sorted from blood. The receptors here all came from a human donor in good health.

This clone was seen a single time. The gene calls are TRBV4-1 and TRBJ1-1; TRBD1 matches at 7 bases. V dropped 6 bases and J dropped 1; count of bases not matched to a gene: 8. The CDR3 has 15 residues. Germline V gene sequence: CDR1 MGHRA, CDR2 YSYEKL. CDR3 residues: CASRKPGQQNTEAFF. CDR3 DNA sequence: TGCGCCAGCAGAAAACCGGGACAGCAGAACACTGAAGCTTTCTTT.

This sequence joins TRBV7-8 and TRBJ2-3; D might be TRBD1 (6 bases). V was trimmed by 1 base and J by 9 bases, leaving 11 bases between them. CDR3 length: 13 residues. Per the germline V gene, CDR1 is SGHVS and CDR2 is FQNEAQ. CDR3 amino acids: CASSLDREGTQYF. In DNA form, the CDR3 reads TGTGCCAGCAGCTTAGACAGGGAAGGGACGCAGTATTTT.

The chain uses TRBV5-3 and TRBJ2-1, with D perhaps being TRBD1 or TRBD2 (6 bases each). TRBV5-3 is designated an ORF whose function remains uncertain. The V gene lost 5 bases and the J gene lost 9 bases, with 15 bases spanning the gap. The CDR3 loop spans 13 amino acids. The CDR3 sequence: CARRSWGAGEQFF. Here the CDR3 DNA reads TGTGCCAGAAGGTCCTGGGGGGCCGGTGAGCAGTTCTTC.

V gene TRBV6-6 combines with J gene TRBJ2-5; 7 bases map to TRBD1. The DNA matches TRBJ2-7 better at its end, which makes the J call doubtful. The germline CDR1 and CDR2 sequences are MNHNY and SVGAGI (reference sequence). This CDR3 has 14 amino acids. The CDR3 sequence: CASSLGTVTYEQYF. The CDR3 DNA is TGTGCCAGCAGCCTTGGGACAGTCACCTACGAGCAGTACTTC.

The rearrangement joins TRBV25-1 to TRBJ2-5, with D hard to call. Germline values: CDR1 MGHDK, CDR2 SYGVNS. The CDR3 loop spans 13 amino acids. Trimming took 7 bases from V and 5 from J, leaving 14 bases between them. The CDR3 spells CASNPTLTETQYF. In DNA form, the CDR3 reads TGTGCCAGCAACCCGACACTAACGGAGACCCAGTACTTC.

The chain couples TRBV5-4 to TRBJ2-5; D tentatively fits TRBD1 or TRBD2 (5 bases each). The V end lost 0 bases, the J end lost 4 bases, and 13 bases lay between the germline ends. There are 15 residues in the CDR3. Germline CDR1 and CDR2: SGHNT and YYREEE (reference sequence). The CDR3 DNA reads as TGTGCCAGCAGCTTGGGGGATAGGGGACGAGAGACCCAGTACTTC. It yields the protein CASSLGDRGRETQYF.

In this sample, this clone turned up once. The rearrangement links TRBV15 to TRBJ2-1; TRBD2 might be the D (5 bases). CDR1 and CDR2 (germline): LNHNV, YYDKDF (reference sequence). This CDR3 has 15 residues. The V end lost 1 base, the J end lost 0 bases, and 7 bases lay between the germline ends. DNA for the CDR3: TGTGCCACCAGCAGAGCGGCGGGCTCCTACAATGAGCAGTTCTTC. Its protein product is CATSRAAGSYNEQFF.

This clone occurred once. The V and J genes are TRBV6-1 and TRBJ2-3; a possible D gene is TRBD2 (7 bases). This CDR3 spans 17 amino acids. V dropped 2 bases and J dropped 1 base, with 16 bases sitting between them. Germline CDR1 reads MNHNS; CDR2 reads SASEGT. The CDR3 region is CASSEMAGAPGTDTQYF. The CDR3 DNA follows: TGTGCCAGCAGTGAAATGGCGGGGGCCCCGGGCACAGATACGCAGTATTTT.

CDR3 in DNA: TGTGCCTGGAACCCAGGAAGCTCCTACAATGAGCAGTTCTTC. Translation: CAWNPGSSYNEQFF. The chain is built from TRBV30 and TRBJ2-1, with D unresolved. V was clipped by 4 bases and J by 0 bases, with 10 bases between them. Germline V gene data show CDR1 as GTSNPN and CDR2 as SVGIG (reference sequence). The CDR3 length is 14 residues. Full variable domain (outside the CDR3, taken from reference TRBV30 and TRBJ2-1): SQTIHQWPATLVQPVGSPLSLECTVEGTSNPNLYWYRQAAGRGLQLLFYSVGIGQISSEVPQNLSASRPQDRQFILSSKKLLLSDSGFYLCAWNPGSSYNEQFFGPGTRLTVL.

This clone occurred once. This chain links TRBV19 with TRBJ2-1, with 7 bases fitting TRBD2. The CDR3 length is 16 residues. J lost 0 bases, V lost 3 bases, and 5 bases had no gene match. Per germline, CDR1 LNHDA and CDR2 SQIVND (reference sequence). The CDR3 region has the DNA TGTGCCAGTAGTATTACAGCGGGGATCTCCTACAATGAGCAGTTCTTC. This gives the protein CASSITAGISYNEQFF.

This chain uses TRBV10-3 with TRBJ2-3; tentative D call: TRBD1 (6 bases). V was pared by 6 bases and J by 2 bases, with 12 bases between. Germline CDR1 and CDR2: ENHRY and SYGVKD. CDR3 length: 14 amino acids. CDR3 coding DNA: TGTGCCATCAGCCTGGGACATGTCACAGATACGCAGTATTTT. It specifies CAISLGHVTDTQYF.

The CDR3 region has the DNA TGTGCCAGCAGCCTCTCGGACAGTGAAGCTTTCTTT. Protein: CASSLSDSEAFF. The rearrangement links TRBV21-1 to TRBJ1-1; the table's TRBD1 call for D was not verified on the DNA. TRBV21-1 is a listed pseudogene. The CDR3 is made up of 12 amino acids.

This clone was seen once. The chain recombines TRBV2 with TRBJ1-2; no clear D gene. V was pared by 7 bases and J by 3 bases, with 15 bases between. Germline CDR1 reads SNHLY; CDR2 reads FYNNEI. The length of the CDR3 is 14 residues. The CDR3 loop is CASTEGRTYYGYTF. In nucleotides, the CDR3 is TGTGCCAGCACCGAGGGTAGGACCTACTATGGCTACACCTTC.

This clone was seen once. The chain is built from TRBV5-1 and TRBJ1-4; maybe TRBD1 (5 bases). This CDR3 has 15 amino acids. Deletions cut 1 base from V and 0 bases from J, with 7 bases between. CDR1 and CDR2 (germline): SGHRS, YFSETQ. The CDR3: CASSLQGATNEKLFF. The CDR3 region has the DNA TGCGCCAGCAGCTTGCAGGGAGCAACTAATGAAAAACTGTTTTTT.

The chain combines TRBV29-1 with TRBJ2-2; D not certain. The CDR3 sequence is 12 residues long. V was cut by 3 bases and J by 6 bases, with 8 bases left in between. Germline V gene sequence: CDR1 SQVTM, CDR2 ANQGSEA. The CDR3 DNA reads as TGCAGCGTTGAGGGTGGCTCCGGGGAGCTGTTTTTT. As protein: CSVEGGSGELFF.

CDR3 protein: CASRPRPGDHYGYTF. As DNA, the CDR3 is TGTGCCAGCAGGCCTCGACCAGGGGATCACTATGGCTACACCTTC. V is TRBV6-5 and J is TRBJ1-2, with D possibly matching TRBD1 (6 bases). V lost 6 bases, J lost 3 bases, and 17 bases lay in between. The CDR3 totals 15 residues. Germline V lookup: CDR1 MNHEY, CDR2 SVGAGI.

The chain couples TRBV9 to TRBJ2-3; D is ambiguous. The CDR3 has 12 amino acids. CDR1 is SGDLS and CDR2 is YYNGEE in the germline V gene. V gave up 0 bases and J gave up 5 bases, with 4 bases separating them. CDR3 loop: CASSVERDTQYF. CDR3 sequence (DNA): TGTGCCAGCAGCGTAGAAAGAGATACGCAGTATTTT.

This chain joins TRBV7-9 and TRBJ2-4, with D hard to call. Trimming took off 7 bases at V and 2 bases at J, with 12 bases between the two ends. The germline gives CDR1 SEHNR, CDR2 FQNEAQ (reference sequence). The CDR3 is 14 amino acids. CDR3 protein: CASTPVGSKNIQYF. DNA for the CDR3: TGTGCCAGCACCCCGGTGGGATCCAAAAACATTCAGTACTTC.

V usage is TRBV7-2 and J usage is TRBJ2-1, with TRBD2 matching over 13 bases. Trimming at V came to 6 bases and at J to 0 bases, leaving 11 bases not matched to a gene. This CDR3 is 19 amino acids long. Germline V lookup: CDR1 SGHTA, CDR2 FQGNSA. This CDR3 reads CASRQRLAGGPSSYNEQFF. The CDR3 bases are TGTGCCAGCAGGCAAAGACTAGCGGGGGGCCCTAGCTCCTACAATGAGCAGTTCTTC. The whole variable domain, filled in from reference TRBV7-2 and TRBJ2-1, reads GAGVSQSPSNKVTEKGKDVELRCDPISGHTALYWYRQSLGQGLEFLIYFQGNSAPDKSGLPSDRFSAERTGGSVSTLTIQRTQQEDSAVYLCASRQRLAGGPSSYNEQFFGPGTRLTVL.

J is TRBJ2-1 and V is TRBV19; 15 bases map to TRBD2. Germline trimming cut 4 bases from V and 10 bases from J; bases unmatched to any gene: 8. From germline, CDR1 is LNHDA and CDR2 SQIVND (reference sequence). The CDR3 length is 16 residues. CDR3 region: CASSTLFGTSGGEQFF. The CDR3 DNA reads as TGTGCCAGTAGTACTCTATTTGGGACTAGCGGGGGGGAGCAGTTCTTC.

Only a few counts were recorded for this clone. This sequence joins TRBV9 and TRBJ1-6; 7 positions agree with TRBD1. The CDR3 has 14 residues. Per the germline V gene, CDR1 is SGDLS and CDR2 is YYNGEE. After removal of 4 bases from V and 10 bases from J, the junction contained 8 bases not matched to a gene. The CDR3 DNA follows: TGTGCCAGCAGCCGTACAGGGGATATATCACCCCTCCACTTT. This encodes CASSRTGDISPLHF. The variable domain in full, with the rest retrieved from reference TRBV9 and TRBJ1-6, is DSGVTQTPKHLITATGQRVTLRCSPRSGDLSVYWYQQSLDQGLQFLIQYYNGEERAKGNILERFSAQQFPDLHSELNLSSLELGDSALYFCASSRTGDISPLHFGNGTRLTVT.